The present entry profiles one T cell receptor (beta chain) with its context. What it recognizes is unknown. Measured with immunoSEQ multiplex PCR; TCRdb has only the in-frame clones, and not every one. This table has hundreds of thousands of clones, about 90% appearing once. Separate from the 666-subject first cohort, the roughly 130-subject validation cohort was the one that the donors belonged to. This sample is drawn from a study of cytomegalovirus exposure and HLA in healthy donors. Study-level results: Among TCR sequences, most were rare, though some public TCRs appeared in many donors.

Trimming took 4 bases from V and 0 from J; bases not matched to a gene: 2. Looked up from germline, CDR1 is SGDLS and CDR2 is YYNGEE. The CDR3 has 16 amino acids. The specimen sequenced was PBMCs. The source of this sequence is a man aged 18 to 29 in good health and CMV-seropositive. V and J are TRBV9 and TRBJ2-1; 12 positions agree with TRBD2. DNA for the CDR3: TGTGCCAGCAGCACGACTAGCGGGAGCTCCTACAATGAGCAGTTCTTC. This translates into CASSTTSGSSYNEQFF.